This T cell receptor (beta chain) was observed in a study of TIL therapy for anti-PD-1-resistant metastatic lung cancer. Overall study context: Tumors had a median PD-L1 proportion score of approximately 6.4%.

J gave up 11 bases and V 7 bases, and 10 bases lay outside the gene matches. The germline gives CDR1 MDHEN, CDR2 SYDVKM. The CDR3 extends over 13 amino acids. Noted time point: pre-treatment sample, taken before nivolumab and TIL therapy. Tumor tissue came from excised metastases, mostly pleural nodules or supraclavicular lymph nodes. This clone was observed a few times. Antigen: not known. Study results and limitations: Patients were highly selected, enriched for treatment-naive, never-smoker and oncogene-addicted cases.

The libraries were made with immunoSEQ v3. The data were produced by immunoSEQ multiplex PCR, yet TCRdb's version contains in-frame clones alone and is incomplete. The sample has under 100,000 clones, about three fifths seen once; the top ten hold about a tenth. The V and J genes are TRBV28 and TRBJ1-1; 10 bases match TRBD1. The sequencing used tumor tissue, collected at baseline. The sequence derives from a person between 30 and 80 years old with non-small cell lung cancer. The CDR3 bases are TGTGCCAGCAAGGGACAGGGGATTCTTAGTGCTTTCTTT. This translates into CASKGQGILSAFF.